This TCR beta chain was obtained from a study of T cells in Graves' hyperthyroidism and ophthalmopathy. Study-level background: Peripheral blood was secured at the point of initial diagnosis, before any treatment. Points from the study as a whole: Most clonotypes that expanded in the thyroid above 0.001 also showed up in blood.

Not enrolled were patients with uncontrolled infection, other autoimmune disease, pregnancy or lactation. PBMCs were derived from around 10 ml fresh peripheral blood. Worth noting for this clonotype: Its cognate antigen is unknown. A much larger clone differs from this one at a single base, so this may be a read error.

The investigators amplified TCR beta CDR3 regions from RNA transcripts. TCR CDR3 regions were first amplified by RT-PCR with HTBI primers. TCRdb re-derived calls from the multiplex PCR reads in MiXCR, one entry per CDR3 protein. The table includes around 350,000 distinct CDR3 sequences, less than 15% detected once. Germline V gene data show CDR1 as KGHSH and CDR2 as LQKENI. The CDR3 covers 15 residues. The receptor was derived from a woman in her late teens or twenties with Graves' hyperthyroidism. This chain links TRBV18 with TRBJ2-2, with 9 bases fitting TRBD1. The source material was blood. CDR3 loop: CASSPRQGDTGELLF. As DNA, the CDR3 is TGTGCCAGCTCACCGAGACAGGGGGACACCGGGGAGCTGCTTTTT.